The 8 T cell receptor beta chains reported below all come from one sample, sequenced in a study of blood T cell repertoires in COVID-19. Using immunoSEQ multiplex PCR, the repertoire was profiled, and TCRdb retains in-frame clones only, with some absent. Found here are some 510,000 clones, roughly 90% of them singletons; the top ten hold over 1.5%. The sample was PBMCs or T cells enriched from blood (not recorded which). The source is a woman in her forties who had recovered from COVID-19.

This clone was detected once. This chain connects TRBV3-1 (or the pseudogene TRBV3-2) to TRBJ1-5; D gene unclear. The germline gives CDR1 LGHDT, CDR2 YNNKEL (reference sequence). V was cut by 3 bases and J by 4 bases, with 4 bases left in between. This CDR3 contains 12 residues. In DNA, the CDR3 is TGTGCCAGCAGCCAGTCTAATCAGCCCCAGCATTTT. It encodes CASSQSNQPQHF.

This rearrangement joins TRBV10-3 to TRBJ1-1, with 8 bases lining up with TRBD1. The V gene's germline CDR1 is ENHRY and CDR2 SYGVKD. The V gene end was trimmed by 3 bases and the J gene end by 3 bases; junction bases not matched to a gene: 3. There are 14 residues in the CDR3. CDR3 residues: CAISDVTGDTEAFF. The CDR3 DNA sequence: TGTGCCATCAGTGATGTGACAGGGGACACTGAAGCTTTCTTT.

The chain recombines TRBV6-6 with TRBJ2-6, with a possible D match to TRBD1 (5 bases). CDR1 is MNHNY and CDR2 is SVGAGI in the germline V gene (reference sequence). The CDR3 sequence is 17 residues long. Trimming left V 5 bases short and J 1 base short, with 15 bases between. CDR3 nucleotides: TGTGCCAGCAGTCTGACTCCTACAGGTTCTGGGGCCAACGTCCTGACTTTC. It translates to CASSLTPTGSGANVLTF.

The CDR3 region has the DNA TGTGCCATCAGTGAGGAGAATTATAATGAGCAGTTCTTC. It yields the protein CAISEENYNEQFF. The V and J genes are TRBV10-3 and TRBJ2-1; D gene ambiguous. CDR1 and CDR2 (germline): ENHRY, SYGVKD. The CDR3 runs 13 residues. The V gene lost 2 bases and the J gene lost 7 bases, with 9 bases spanning the gap.

V and J are TRBV18 and TRBJ1-1; 9 bases are shared with TRBD1. This CDR3 spans 18 amino acids. With V trimmed by 4 bases and J by 0 bases, 12 bases remained unmatched. CDR1 and CDR2 from the germline V gene are KGHSH and LQKENI. Written as DNA, the CDR3 is TGTGCCAGCTCACTAAAGCGACAGGGGGAGATCATGAACACTGAAGCTTTCTTT. Its protein is CASSLKRQGEIMNTEAFF.

The rearrangement uses TRBV6-5 and TRBJ2-7; 9 nucleotides align to TRBD1. The J segment lost 6 bases and the V segment lost 4 bases, leaving 10 bases of the junction unmatched. From germline, CDR1 is MNHEY and CDR2 SVGAGI. CDR3 length equals 15 residues. The CDR3 loop reads CASSLRTGVTFEQYF. The CDR3 DNA follows: TGTGCCAGCAGTTTAAGGACAGGGGTTACCTTCGAGCAGTACTTC.

The rearrangement joins TRBV21-1 to TRBJ2-5; the D segment call TRBD1 is taken from the table without a DNA check. TRBV21-1 is a listed pseudogene. The CDR3 is 15 amino acids. The DNA for the CDR3 is TGTGCCAGCAGTTCACAGGGCACCAAGTCGGAGACCCAGTACTTC. Translating gives CASSSQGTKSETQYF.

The J gene is TRBJ2-3, the V gene TRBV20-1; D not resolved. Between the trimmed V and J ends, which lost 6 bases and 6 bases, there was a span of 10 bases. Per germline, CDR1 DFQATT and CDR2 SNEGSKA (reference sequence). The CDR3 has 11 amino acids. CDR3 in amino acids: CSASARDTQYF. For the CDR3, the DNA is TGCAGTGCGAGTGCTAGGGATACGCAGTATTTT.